Each of the 20 T cell receptor beta chains below was sequenced from the same sample in a study of T cell repertoires in cytomegalovirus infection (dated by TCRdb to between 2017 and 2020). Sequencing instrument: Illumina HiSeq 1500. TCRdb trimmed the raw reads at Q25, called clones with MiXCR and kept productive beta chains. CDR3 protein sequences are deduplicated, and each keeps its most common genes and DNA. Recorded for this sample are a few hundred thousand distinct CDR3 sequences; around 18% of them occurred a single time. The biggest ten clones account for approximately 10% of the sample. The sample consisted of PBMCs. The receptors stem from a human donor in good health (CMV status not recorded). Some clones in this sample may be carry-over from other donors' samples.

The genes are TRBV7-2 and TRBJ2-5; 11 positions agree with TRBD2. CDR1 and CDR2 (germline): SGHTA, FQGNSA. The CDR3 spans 17 residues. Trimming cost V 1 base and J 4 bases; bases outside gene matches: 8. CDR3 sequence (DNA): TGTGCCAGCAGCTTAGTGGGGATAGCGGGAGGGGGAGAGACCCAGTACTTC. This gives the protein CASSLVGIAGGGETQYF. The full variable domain, with the rest looked up from reference TRBV7-2 and TRBJ2-5, is GAGVSQSPSNKVTEKGKDVELRCDPISGHTALYWYRQSLGQGLEFLIYFQGNSAPDKSGLPSDRFSAERTGGSVSTLTIQRTQQEDSAVYLCASSLVGIAGGGETQYFGPGTRLLVL.

This clonotype was observed many times. The CDR3 loop reads CASSDGRTISEQYF. The CDR3 DNA reads as TGTGCCAGCAGTGACGGGAGAACGATATCCGAGCAGTACTTC. The gene calls are TRBV7-2 and TRBJ2-7, with D maybe TRBD2 (6 bases). The V gene lost 6 bases and the J gene lost 6 bases, with 18 bases spanning the gap. The germline gives CDR1 SGHTA, CDR2 FQGNSA. The CDR3 runs 14 residues.

Ten or more counts support this clonotype. This chain uses TRBV12-3 or TRBV12-4 with TRBJ2-3; no reliable D call. Trimming took 5 bases from V and 0 from J, leaving 12 bases between them. The CDR3 length is 15 residues. As DNA, the CDR3 is TGTGCCAGCAGTGGACGGCTCGTTAGCACAGATACGCAGTATTTT. Its translation: CASSGRLVSTDTQYF.

The chain employs TRBV10-2 and TRBJ2-3; D not certain. V lost 7 bases and J 3 bases, leaving 11 bases between the germline ends. CDR1 is WSHSY, CDR2 SAAADI, per germline. The CDR3 contains 13 residues. This CDR3 is CASTLLGTDTQYF. The CDR3 DNA is TGCGCCAGCACCTTATTGGGGACAGATACGCAGTATTTT.

This chain uses TRBV2 with TRBJ2-3; D gene uncertain. CDR1 is SNHLY and CDR2 is FYNNEI in the germline V gene. V shed 3 bases and J shed 6 bases, with 4 bases lying between them. CDR3 length: 11 residues. The CDR3 DNA reads as TGTGCCAGCAGTGACTTGGATACGCAGTATTTT. It specifies CASSDLDTQYF.

This clonotype was picked up a small number of times. This rearrangement joins TRBV18 to TRBJ2-1, with D perhaps TRBD2 (5 bases). The germline V gene encodes CDR1 KGHSH and CDR2 LQKENI. The CDR3 consists of 15 residues. The V end lost 2 bases, the J end lost 2 bases, and 10 bases lay between the germline ends. The CDR3 spells CASSPGSGTYNEQFF. CDR3 in DNA: TGTGCCAGCTCACCAGGGAGTGGTACCTACAATGAGCAGTTCTTC.

This clonotype was observed a few times. This chain links TRBV5-1 with TRBJ2-7; the D call may be TRBD1 or TRBD2 (5 bases each). In germline, CDR1 is SGHRS, CDR2 YFSETQ. Trimming removed 3 bases at V and 2 bases at J, with 12 bases between. The CDR3 sequence is 14 residues long. In nucleotides, the CDR3 is TGCGCCAGCAGCTCCCTTCGGGGACCCTACGAGCAGTACTTC. Translated: CASSSLRGPYEQYF.

This clonotype was seen ten or more times. The genes are TRBV7-6 and TRBJ2-3; no reliable D call. Germline-derived CDR1 and CDR2 are SGHVS and FNYEAQ. V lost 1 base and J lost 2, with 7 bases in between. The CDR3 length is 14 residues. CDR3 nucleotides: TGTGCCAGCAGCTTAGGTGTAACCACAGATACGCAGTATTTT. Translating gives CASSLGVTTDTQYF.

In this sample, this clonotype turned up many times. The chain employs TRBV7-2 and TRBJ2-5; maybe TRBD1 (5 bases). In germline, CDR1 is SGHTA, CDR2 FQGNSA. This CDR3 contains 15 residues. V shed 5 bases and J shed 9 bases, with 22 bases lying between them. CDR3 bases: TGTGCCAGCAGCCCGCAGACAGCCAATCGACCGGCCCAGTACTTC. It specifies CASSPQTANRPAQYF.

There are a few counts of this clonotype. The junction does not match germline at one end; this may be a read error. The V and J genes are TRBV15 and TRBJ2-7; 9 bases map to TRBD2. The CDR3 length is 14 residues. Germline V gives CDR1 LNHNV, CDR2 YYDKDF (reference sequence). The CDR3 protein is CASRAGGRSYEQYF. The CDR3 nucleotides read TGTGCCTCCAGAGCGGGGGGCCGCTCCTACGAGCAGTACTTC.

J is TRBJ2-3 and V is TRBV9; D might be TRBD2 (6 bases). Germline CDR1 SGDLS, CDR2 YYNGEE. The CDR3 runs 14 residues. Trimming stripped 2 bases from V and 2 bases from J, with 9 bases between. The CDR3 here is CASSVVRDTDTQYF. As DNA, the CDR3 is TGTGCCAGCAGCGTGGTGCGGGACACAGATACGCAGTATTTT.

The V gene is TRBV5-6, the J gene TRBJ1-2, with D maybe TRBD1 (6 bases). Trimming took off 2 bases at V and 7 bases at J, with 15 bases between the two ends. The CDR3 is made up of 14 amino acids. Germline V gene sequence: CDR1 SGHDT, CDR2 YYEEEE. The DNA for the CDR3 is TGTGCCAGCAGCTTAGGGCAGGGGAACCTTGGCTACACCTTC. Its translation is CASSLGQGNLGYTF.

In regard to this clonotype: This sequence may be a read error, since a much larger clone differs from it by one base. The chain employs TRBV7-2 and TRBJ2-3; maybe TRBD1 (5 bases). CDR3 length equals 14 residues. CDR1 and CDR2 from the germline V gene are SGHTA and FQGNSA. CDR3 DNA: TGTGCCAGCAGCCCGACAGTTAGCACACATACGCAGTATTTT. This sequence encodes CASSPTVSTHTQYF.

This clonotype appeared a few times. The genes are TRBV4-3 and TRBJ2-7; D possibly corresponds to TRBD2 (6 bases). This CDR3 contains 17 residues. CDR1 and CDR2 (germline): LGHNA, YSLEER. Trimming shortened V by 0 bases and J by 2 bases, and 17 bases separated the two germline ends. The CDR3 here is CASSQDLGWEEAYEQYF. The CDR3 nucleotides read TGCGCCAGCAGCCAAGATTTGGGGTGGGAGGAAGCCTACGAGCAGTACTTC.

This clonotype was detected ten times or more. This chain connects TRBV7-2 to TRBJ2-7; tentative D call: TRBD2 (6 bases). Trimming took off 4 bases at V and 4 bases at J, with 17 bases between the two ends. Germline loops: CDR1 SGHTA, CDR2 FQGNSA. This CDR3 has 15 amino acids. The chain's CDR3 is CASSSSSGAGYEQYF. The DNA of the CDR3 is TGTGCCAGCAGCTCCTCTTCCGGGGCGGGGTACGAGCAGTACTTC.

Many counts were recorded for this clonotype. V usage is TRBV28 and J usage is TRBJ2-3; D is possibly TRBD2 (6 bases). This CDR3 region has 15 residues. CDR1 and CDR2 (germline): MDHEN, SYDVKM. Between the trimmed V and J ends, which lost 6 bases and 2 bases, there was a span of 15 bases. CDR3 nucleotide sequence: TGTGCCAGCAGGCCTCGTGGGACTCCCACAGATACGCAGTATTTT. This sequence encodes CASRPRGTPTDTQYF.

There are many counts of this clonotype. The genes are TRBV2 and TRBJ1-1; the D is unclear. The CDR3 is 11 residues long. The germline CDR1 and CDR2 sequences are SNHLY and FYNNEI. V was clipped by 8 bases and J by 1 base, with 5 bases between them. CDR3 amino acids: CASWGNTEAFF. For the CDR3, the DNA is TGTGCCAGCTGGGGGAACACTGAAGCTTTCTTT.

This clonotype was detected many times. J is TRBJ2-7 and V is TRBV7-2; no reliable D call. Trimming removed 7 bases at V and 0 bases at J, with 16 bases between. The CDR3 spans 15 residues. Germline CDR1 is SGHTA and CDR2 is FQGNSA. The CDR3 region is CASKGYDDRSYEQYF. CDR3 bases: TGTGCCAGCAAGGGTTATGACGATCGCTCCTACGAGCAGTACTTC.

The V and J genes are TRBV27 and TRBJ1-5, with D maybe TRBD1 (5 bases). Germline values: CDR1 MNHEY, CDR2 SMNVEV (reference sequence). This CDR3 is built from 14 residues. Trimming removed 7 bases from V and 3 bases from J, with 13 bases in between. The CDR3 region is CASKYAGFNQPQHF. The CDR3 DNA reads TGTGCCAGCAAATACGCAGGGTTCAATCAGCCCCAGCATTTT.

The V and J genes are TRBV3-1 and TRBJ1-2; D is undetermined. The V end lost 0 bases, the J end lost 5 bases, and 7 bases lay between the germline ends. Germline V gene sequence: CDR1 LGHDT, CDR2 YNNKEL (reference sequence). This CDR3 has 13 amino acids. The CDR3 reads CASSQESVYGYTF. In nucleotides, the CDR3 is TGTGCCAGCAGCCAAGAATCCGTTTATGGCTACACCTTC. Drawing the rest from reference TRBV3-1 and TRBJ1-2, the complete variable domain is DTAVSQTPKYLVTQMGNDKSIKCEQNLGHDTMYWYKQDSKKFLKIMFSYNNKELIINETVPNRFSPKSPDKAHLNLHINSLELGDSAVYFCASSQESVYGYTFGSGTRLTVV.